The 3 T cell receptor beta chains presented below share a single source sample, sequenced in a study of blood T cell repertoires in COVID-19. Clones were sequenced by immunoSEQ multiplex PCR, and TCRdb holds only the in-frame ones, with some missing. The sample has 120,000 to 150,000 clones, about 77% seen once. Sequencing was carried out using peripheral blood. These receptors were collected from a man between 60 and 70 years old with acute or convalescent COVID-19.

The chain carries TRBV28 and TRBJ2-7, with D perhaps matching TRBD1 (5 bases). The V gene's germline CDR1 is MDHEN and CDR2 SYDVKM. Trimming stripped 6 bases from V and 5 bases from J, with 14 bases between. This CDR3 is built from 13 residues. In nucleotides, the CDR3 is TGTGCCAGCAGCACCCTTGCAGGGCACGAGCAGTACTTC. Its translation: CASSTLAGHEQYF.

The V and J genes are TRBV7-9 and TRBJ2-7, with a tentative D call TRBD2 (5 bases). The germline V gene encodes CDR1 SEHNR and CDR2 FQNEAQ (reference sequence). The length of the CDR3 is 13 residues. V lost 5 bases to trimming and J lost 4 bases, with 12 bases between them. This CDR3 reads CASSPREGYEQYF. The DNA for the CDR3 is TGTGCCAGCAGCCCGAGGGAAGGTTACGAGCAGTACTTC.

The rearrangement joins TRBV18 to TRBJ2-7; 16 bases are a match to TRBD2. The CDR3 contains 16 residues. From germline, CDR1 is KGHSH and CDR2 LQKENI. V shed 5 bases and J 5 bases; nucleotides not matched to a gene: 6. In DNA, the CDR3 is TGTGCCAGCTCAGGCGGGACTAGCGGGAGGGCCCACGAGCAGTACTTC. Translating it yields CASSGGTSGRAHEQYF.